The clone carrying this T cell receptor (beta chain) was observed once. This may come from a read error, since a much larger clone is one base off. For the diagnoses, clinical symptoms, serum thyroxine and TRAb, thyroid ultrasound and orbital computed tomography were used. CDR3 length: 16 residues. In germline, CDR1 is SNHLY, CDR2 FYNNEI. This record comes from a study of T cells in Graves' hyperthyroidism and ophthalmopathy. RNA transcripts served as the template for amplifying TCR beta CDR3 regions. With the HTBI primer set, the TCR CDR3 went through a first round of RT-PCR. Each CDR3 protein is one row after TCRdb ran MiXCR on the multiplex PCR reads. The sample lists 660,000 or so distinct CDR3 sequences, 45% occurring once.

The sequencing sample was made of peripheral blood or thyroid tissue (not recorded which). The V gene is TRBV2, the J gene TRBJ1-2; 7 bases line up with TRBD1. This TCR derives from an adult man with Graves' disease, either hyperthyroidism or ophthalmopathy (not recorded which). The DNA for the CDR3 is TGTGCCAGCAGCCCAACACGACAGGGACAGTTCCATGGCTACTCCTTC. The encoded protein is CASSPTRQGQFHGYSF. The variable domain in full, with the rest retrieved from reference TRBV2 and TRBJ1-2, is EPEVTQTPSHQVTQMGQEVILRCVPISNHLYFYWYRQILGQKVEFLVSFYNNEISEKSEIFDDQFSVERPDGSNFTLKIRSTKLEDSAMYFCASSPTRQGQFHGYSFGSGTRLTVV.